The 18 T cell receptor beta chains presented below share a single source sample, sequenced in a study of OX40 agonist ivuxolimab in advanced cancers. Assay used: immunoSEQ multiplex PCR; TCRdb lists only in-frame clones, some missing. The sample lists roughly 80,000 clones, roughly nine tenths occurring once. Sequences were derived from CD4+ or CD8+ T cells sorted from blood, sampled in a trial of the OX40 agonist ivuxolimab. All receptors come from an adult with an advanced solid tumor such as melanoma, head and neck, liver or kidney cancer.

V and J are TRBV4-2 and TRBJ2-4; D not resolved. The V gene lost 8 bases and the J gene lost 6 bases, with 8 bases spanning the gap. The CDR3 extends over 11 amino acids. Looked up from germline, CDR1 is LGHNA and CDR2 is YNFKEQ. For the CDR3, the DNA is TGTGCCAGCTGTCCGGGAAACATTCAGTACTTC. This translates into CASCPGNIQYF.

This chain links TRBV4-3 with TRBJ1-4, with D uncertain. The V and J ends lost 1 base and 3 bases respectively, with 18 bases between them. Germline assignment: CDR1 LGHNA and CDR2 YSLEER. The CDR3 is 18 amino acids. The CDR3: CASSQGIRIGRANEKLFF. As DNA, the CDR3 is TGCGCCAGCAGCCAAGGAATCCGGATTGGGAGGGCTAATGAAAAACTGTTTTTT.

The rearrangement joins TRBV14 to TRBJ2-1, with 7 bases fitting TRBD1. This CDR3 is 15 amino acids long. CDR1 SGHDN and CDR2 FVKESK come from the germline V gene. With 4 bases clipped from V and 8 bases from J, the junction kept 11 bases outside the gene matches. The DNA of the CDR3 is TGTGCCAGCAGCCCCCAAACGGGACAGACTCATGAGCAGTTCTTC. Its protein is CASSPQTGQTHEQFF. The full variable domain, in which reference TRBV14 and TRBJ2-1 provide the parts outside the CDR3, is EAGVTQFPSHSVIEKGQTVTLRCDPISGHDNLYWYRRVMGKEIKFLLHFVKESKQDESGMPNNRFLAERTGGTYSTLKVQPAELEDSGVYFCASSPQTGQTHEQFFGPGTRLTVL.

CDR3 in DNA: TGTGCCAGCAGCCCACGGGGAGGGGCCGCTCGGGGCTACACCTTC. Translating it yields CASSPRGGAARGYTF. J is TRBJ1-2 and V is TRBV11-3, with a tentative D call TRBD1 (5 bases). CDR1 SGHNT and CDR2 YENEEA come from the germline V gene. V lost 5 bases and J 8 bases, leaving 21 bases between the germline ends. CDR3 length: 15 residues.

The CDR3: CASSEAQWGRGGELFF. In nucleotides, the CDR3 is TGTGCCAGCAGTGAAGCGCAGTGGGGGCGGGGCGGGGAGCTGTTTTTT. The chain recombines TRBV6-1 with TRBJ2-2; D is possibly TRBD1 or TRBD2 (6 bases each). This CDR3 spans 16 amino acids. Germline CDR1 and CDR2: MNHNS and SASEGT. V was shortened by 0 bases and J by 7 bases, with 15 bases between the two germline ends.

This clone was recorded only once. Only one base separates this from a far larger clonotype, so it likely reflects a read error. This chain uses TRBV11-1 with TRBJ1-1, with D uncertain. Germline CDR1 SGHAT, CDR2 FQDESV (reference sequence). Trimming took 5 bases from V and 1 from J, leaving 11 bases between them. The CDR3 has 14 amino acids. For the CDR3, the DNA is TGTGCCAGCAGCCAAGAATCGGGGAACACTGAAGCTTTCTTT. It is translated as CASSQESGNTEAFF.

This chain's CDR3 is CASSLEGRTTDTQYF. CDR3 bases: TGTGCCAGCAGCTTAGAGGGCAGGACCACAGATACGCAGTATTTT. The rearrangement links TRBV11-2 to TRBJ2-3; D not resolved. Germline V gene sequence: CDR1 SGHAT, CDR2 FQNNGV. Between the trimmed V and J ends, which lost 0 bases and 2 bases, there was a span of 9 bases. The CDR3 consists of 15 residues.

This clone was seen just once. This CDR3 reads CASSSQGTSGKNEQFF. The CDR3 region has the DNA TGTGCCAGCAGCTCCCAGGGGACTAGCGGGAAAAATGAGCAGTTCTTC. The chain links TRBV7-3 to TRBJ2-1; 13 bases line up with TRBD2. J was trimmed by 7 bases and V by 4 bases; bases with no gene match: 7. The germline CDR1 and CDR2 sequences are SGHTA and FQGTGA. This CDR3 spans 16 amino acids.

The rearrangement joins TRBV14 to TRBJ1-1, with TRBD1 matching over 7 bases. This CDR3 is built from 13 residues. Germline values: CDR1 SGHDN, CDR2 FVKESK. Trimming at V came to 4 bases and at J to 4 bases, leaving 3 bases not matched to a gene. CDR3 region: CASSLGQFTEAFF. The CDR3 region has the DNA TGTGCCAGCAGCCTGGGACAGTTCACTGAAGCTTTCTTT.

This clone has only a few counts. This sample also contains other DNA sequences that code for the same CDR3. The V call is TRBV9, the J call TRBJ2-3; TRBD2 matches 7 bases. The V segment lost 0 bases and the J segment 9 bases; nucleotides outside the gene matches: 10. Germline values: CDR1 SGDLS, CDR2 YYNGEE. The CDR3 extends over 15 amino acids. CDR3 sequence: CASSVGWDYLSTQYF. CDR3 nucleotides: TGTGCCAGCAGCGTAGGCTGGGACTATCTTTCAACGCAGTATTTT.

The gene calls are TRBV6-1 and TRBJ2-3; D tentatively fits TRBD1 or TRBD2 (5 bases each). Germline-derived CDR1 and CDR2 are MNHNS and SASEGT. The CDR3 sequence is 13 residues long. The V end was cut by 8 bases, the J end by 3 bases, with 12 bases between. CDR3 sequence: CASGRAGTDTQYF. The CDR3 region has the DNA TGTGCCAGCGGGCGGGCAGGGACAGATACGCAGTATTTT.

The CDR3: CASSRAGRGETQYF. The CDR3, as DNA: TGTGCCAGCAGTCGGGCGGGACGGGGAGAGACCCAGTACTTC. This chain joins TRBV7-2 and TRBJ2-5; possibly TRBD2 for D (6 bases). Germline CDR1 SGHTA, CDR2 FQGNSA. This CDR3 region has 14 residues. Trimming took off 6 bases at V and 4 bases at J, with 15 bases between the two ends.

The V gene is TRBV7-2, the J gene TRBJ2-2; 8 positions match TRBD2. Trimming took 1 base from V and 0 from J; bases not matched to a gene: 7. The CDR3 totals 18 residues. Germline CDR1 is SGHTA and CDR2 is FQGNSA. The CDR3 spells CASSLVFSGAANTGELFF. The DNA of the CDR3 is TGTGCCAGCAGCTTAGTGTTTAGCGGGGCCGCGAACACCGGGGAGCTGTTTTTT.

This rearrangement joins TRBV19 to TRBJ2-2; no clear D. The germline V gene has CDR1 LNHDA and CDR2 SQIVND (reference sequence). V was shortened by 8 bases and J by 2 bases, with 9 bases between the two germline ends. This CDR3 spans 13 amino acids. This CDR3 is CASQQINTGELFF. The CDR3 nucleotides read TGTGCCAGTCAGCAGATAAACACCGGGGAGCTGTTTTTT.

The chain joins TRBV5-1 to TRBJ2-6, with D uncertain. This CDR3 comprises 17 residues. Between the trimmed V and J ends, which lost 3 bases and 0 bases, there was a span of 13 bases. In germline, CDR1 is SGHRS, CDR2 YFSETQ. The CDR3, as DNA: TGCGCCAGCAGCTCACACAAGGATAACTCTGGGGCCAACGTCCTGACTTTC. It codes for CASSSHKDNSGANVLTF.

With regard to this clone: One end of the junction is discordant with germline, which a read error may explain. CDR3 region: CASSPGTIPSNEQYF. CDR3 bases: TGTGCCAGCAGCCCCGGGACAATCCCCTCCAACGAGCAGTACTTC. This sequence joins TRBV11-3 and TRBJ2-7, with a possible D match to TRBD1 (6 bases). The germline gives CDR1 SGHNT, CDR2 YENEEA. This CDR3 comprises 15 residues.

This chain's CDR3 is CASTGQRFDGYTF. The CDR3 DNA sequence: TGTGCCAGTACGGGACAGCGGTTCGATGGCTACACCTTC. The V call is TRBV19, the J call TRBJ1-2, with 7 nucleotides matching TRBD1. The CDR3 extends over 13 amino acids. After removal of 7 bases from V and 6 bases from J, the junction contained 8 bases not matched to a gene. CDR1 and CDR2 (germline): LNHDA, SQIVND (reference sequence).

V gene TRBV7-3 combines with J gene TRBJ2-1, with D unresolved. V was trimmed by 0 bases and J by 7 bases, leaving 7 bases between them. This CDR3 has 13 residues. Per the germline V gene, CDR1 is SGHTA and CDR2 is FQGTGA. CDR3 sequence reads: CASSLTFSNEQFF. The CDR3 nucleotides are TGTGCCAGCAGCTTAACGTTTAGTAATGAGCAGTTCTTC.